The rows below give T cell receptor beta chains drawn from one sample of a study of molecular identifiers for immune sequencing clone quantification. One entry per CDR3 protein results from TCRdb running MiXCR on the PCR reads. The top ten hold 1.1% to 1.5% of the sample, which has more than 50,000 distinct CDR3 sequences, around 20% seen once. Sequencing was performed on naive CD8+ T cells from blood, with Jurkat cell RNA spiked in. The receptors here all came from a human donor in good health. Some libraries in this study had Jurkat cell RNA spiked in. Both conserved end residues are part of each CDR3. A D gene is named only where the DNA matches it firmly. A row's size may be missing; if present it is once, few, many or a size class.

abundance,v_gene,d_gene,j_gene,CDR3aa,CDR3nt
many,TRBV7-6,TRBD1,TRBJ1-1,CASSLGPLGTEDKNTEAFF,TGTGCCAGCAGCTTAGGCCCCCTTGGGACAGAAGATAAGAACACTGAAGCTTTCTTT
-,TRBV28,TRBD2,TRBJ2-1,CASRFLAGQPLNEQFF,TGTGCCAGCCGCTTCCTAGCGGGCCAACCCTTAAATGAGCAGTTCTTC
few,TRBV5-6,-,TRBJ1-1,CASSFRRNEAFF,TGTGCCAGCAGCTTCCGACGGAATGAAGCTTTCTTT
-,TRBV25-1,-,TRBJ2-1,CASTAFGSDSRRVAERFF,TGTGCCAGCACGGCCTTCGGATCCGACTCAAGACGAGTAGCAGAGCGGTTCTTC
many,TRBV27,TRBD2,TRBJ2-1,CASSFIGAGTNEQFF,TGTGCCAGCAGTTTCATTGGAGCGGGAACCAATGAGCAGTTCTTC
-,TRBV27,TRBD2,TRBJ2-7,CASSREGPSHEQYF,TGTGCCAGCAGTCGGGAGGGGCCCTCCCACGAGCAGTACTTC
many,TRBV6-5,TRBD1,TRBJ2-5,CASRDGGRGSQETQYF,TGTGCCAGTAGGGATGGGGGCAGGGGGTCCCAAGAGACCCAGTACTTC
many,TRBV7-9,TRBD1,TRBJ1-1,CASSSTTGGSEAFF,TGTGCCAGCAGCTCCACGACAGGGGGCTCTGAAGCTTTCTTT
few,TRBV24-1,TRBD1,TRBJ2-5,CATSDTAWDRETQYF,TGTGCCACCAGTGATACCGCGTGGGACAGGGAGACCCAGTACTTC
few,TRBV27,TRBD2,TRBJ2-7,CASSLARRSGSPYEQYF,TGTGCCAGCAGTTTGGCCCGGAGGAGCGGGAGCCCCTACGAGCAGTACTTC
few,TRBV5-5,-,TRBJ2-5,CASSLPRVETQYF,TGTGCCAGCAGCTTGCCGAGAGTAGAGACCCAGTACTTC
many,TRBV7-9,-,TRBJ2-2,CATPTRNTGELFF,TGTGCCACTCCCACCCGAAACACCGGGGAGCTGTTTTTT
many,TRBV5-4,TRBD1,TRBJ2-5,CASSPLQGASLETQYF,TGTGCCAGCAGCCCCTTGCAGGGGGCGAGTCTAGAGACCCAGTACTTC
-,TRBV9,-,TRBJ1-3,CASGISGNTIYF,TGTGCCAGCGGCATTTCTGGAAACACCATATATTTT
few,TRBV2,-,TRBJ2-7,CASSEDHLEQYF,TGTGCCAGCAGTGAAGACCACCTCGAGCAGTACTTC
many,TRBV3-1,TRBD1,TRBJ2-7,CASSPTTGGYYEQYF,TGTGCCAGCAGCCCTACGACAGGGGGGTACTACGAGCAGTACTTC
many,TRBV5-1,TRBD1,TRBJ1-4,CASSVGQDNEKLFF,TGCGCCAGCAGCGTGGGACAGGATAATGAAAAACTGTTTTTT
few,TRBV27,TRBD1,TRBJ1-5,CASSWTGYQPQHF,TGTGCCAGCAGTTGGACAGGGTATCAGCCCCAGCATTTT
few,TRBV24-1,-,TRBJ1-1,CATRNRANTEAFF,TGTGCCACCAGGAACAGGGCGAACACTGAAGCTTTCTTT
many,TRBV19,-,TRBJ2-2,CASSMIRGTNTGELFF,TGTGCCAGTAGTATGATTCGAGGAACGAACACCGGGGAGCTGTTTTTT
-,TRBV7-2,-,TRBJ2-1,CASSLDTGPTVYNEQFF,TGTGCCAGCAGCCTCGATACGGGCCCCACTGTATACAATGAGCAGTTCTTC
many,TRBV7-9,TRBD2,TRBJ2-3,CASSLGGGTSPRDTQYF,TGTGCCAGCAGCTTAGGGGGGGGGACTAGTCCCCGCGATACGCAGTATTTT
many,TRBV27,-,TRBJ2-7,CASSLSKTGPYEQYF,TGTGCCAGCAGTTTATCAAAGACTGGTCCCTACGAGCAGTACTTC
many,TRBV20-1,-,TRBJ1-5,CSARAGSLVLGIGNQPQHF,TGCAGTGCTAGAGCCGGCAGCTTAGTCCTGGGGATCGGCAATCAGCCCCAGCATTTT
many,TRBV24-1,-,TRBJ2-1,CATSSAYNEQFF,TGTGCCACCAGTTCCGCCTACAATGAGCAGTTCTTC
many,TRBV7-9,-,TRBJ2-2,CASSGYEGNTGELFF,TGTGCCAGCAGTGGATACGAGGGGAACACCGGGGAGCTGTTTTTT
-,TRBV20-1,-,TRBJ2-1,CSASEDSHNEQFF,TGCAGTGCTAGCGAGGACTCCCACAATGAGCAGTTCTTC
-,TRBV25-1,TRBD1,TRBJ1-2,CASSDQGASGYTF,TGTGCCAGCAGTGACCAGGGGGCCTCTGGCTACACCTTC
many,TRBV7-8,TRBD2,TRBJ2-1,CASSLPSGLAHNEQFF,TGTGCCAGCAGCTTGCCCTCGGGACTAGCTCACAATGAGCAGTTCTTC